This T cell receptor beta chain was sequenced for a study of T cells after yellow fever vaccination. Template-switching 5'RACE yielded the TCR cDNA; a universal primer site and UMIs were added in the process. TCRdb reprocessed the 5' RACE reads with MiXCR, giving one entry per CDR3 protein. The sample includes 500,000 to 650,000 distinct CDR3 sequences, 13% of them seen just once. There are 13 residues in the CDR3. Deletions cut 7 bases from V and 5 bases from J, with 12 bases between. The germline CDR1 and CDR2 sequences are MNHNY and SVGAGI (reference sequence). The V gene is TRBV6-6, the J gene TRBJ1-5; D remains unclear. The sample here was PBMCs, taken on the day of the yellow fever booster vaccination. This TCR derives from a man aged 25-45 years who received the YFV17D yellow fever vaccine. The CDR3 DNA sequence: TGTGCCAGCACCAGAGTAGCGGATCAGCCCCAGCATTTT. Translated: CASTRVADQPQHF.